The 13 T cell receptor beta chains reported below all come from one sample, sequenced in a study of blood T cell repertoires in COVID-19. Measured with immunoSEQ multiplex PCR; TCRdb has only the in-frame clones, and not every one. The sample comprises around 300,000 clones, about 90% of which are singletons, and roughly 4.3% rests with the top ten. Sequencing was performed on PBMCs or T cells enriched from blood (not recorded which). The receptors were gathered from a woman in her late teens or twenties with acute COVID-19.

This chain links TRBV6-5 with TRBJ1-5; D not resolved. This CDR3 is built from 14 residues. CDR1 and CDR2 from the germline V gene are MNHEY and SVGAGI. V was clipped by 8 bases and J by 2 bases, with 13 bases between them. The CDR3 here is CASQRGERNQPQHF. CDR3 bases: TGTGCCAGCCAACGCGGGGAACGCAATCAGCCCCAGCATTTT.

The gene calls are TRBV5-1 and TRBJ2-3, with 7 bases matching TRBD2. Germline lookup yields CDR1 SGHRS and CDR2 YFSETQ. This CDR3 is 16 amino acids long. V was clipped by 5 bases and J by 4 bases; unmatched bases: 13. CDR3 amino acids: CASRLGGRGAADTQYF. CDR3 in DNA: TGCGCCAGCAGGCTCGGCGGGAGAGGCGCCGCAGATACGCAGTATTTT.

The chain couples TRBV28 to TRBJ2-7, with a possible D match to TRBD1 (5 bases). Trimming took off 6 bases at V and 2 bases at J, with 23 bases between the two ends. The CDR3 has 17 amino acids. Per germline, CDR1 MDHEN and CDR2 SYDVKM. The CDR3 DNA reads TGTGCCAGCAGCGCCCCTCAGACAGCCGTTATTGCCTACGAGCAGTACTTC. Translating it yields CASSAPQTAVIAYEQYF.

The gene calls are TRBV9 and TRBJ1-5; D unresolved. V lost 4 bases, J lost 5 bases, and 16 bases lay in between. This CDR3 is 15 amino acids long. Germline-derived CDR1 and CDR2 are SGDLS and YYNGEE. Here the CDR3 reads CASSTGSLDDQPQHF. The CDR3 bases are TGTGCCAGCAGCACGGGGTCCCTTGATGATCAGCCCCAGCATTTT.

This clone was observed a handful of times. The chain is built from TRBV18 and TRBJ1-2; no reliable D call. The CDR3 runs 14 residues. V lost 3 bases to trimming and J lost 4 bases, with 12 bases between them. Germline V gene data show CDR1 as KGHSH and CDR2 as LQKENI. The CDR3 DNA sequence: TGTGCCAGCTCACCGGCGAGGGAGTCCTATGGCTACACCTTC. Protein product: CASSPARESYGYTF.

The CDR3 DNA sequence: TGTGCCAGCAGTGAAGGGGGGGTTGCCATATATTTT. Translated, it gives CASSEGGVAIYF. The chain has TRBV6-1 and TRBJ1-3, with a possible D match to TRBD1 (5 bases). CDR3 size: 12 residues. V shed 1 base and J shed 11 bases, with 9 bases lying between them. CDR1 MNHNS and CDR2 SASEGT come from the germline V gene.

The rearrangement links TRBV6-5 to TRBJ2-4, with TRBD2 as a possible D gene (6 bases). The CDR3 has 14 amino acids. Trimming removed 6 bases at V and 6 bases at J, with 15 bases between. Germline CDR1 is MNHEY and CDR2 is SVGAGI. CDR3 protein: CASSPGTLVNIQYF. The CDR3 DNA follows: TGTGCCAGCAGCCCCGGGACTCTAGTAAACATTCAGTACTTC.

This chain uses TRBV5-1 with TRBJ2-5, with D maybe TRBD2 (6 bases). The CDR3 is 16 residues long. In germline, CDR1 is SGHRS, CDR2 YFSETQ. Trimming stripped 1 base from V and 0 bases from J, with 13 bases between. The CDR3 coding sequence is TGCGCCAGCAGCTTGATGTTAGCGGAGGACCAAGAGACCCAGTACTTC. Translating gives CASSLMLAEDQETQYF. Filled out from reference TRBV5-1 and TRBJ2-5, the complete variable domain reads KAGVTQTPRYLIKTRGQQVTLSCSPISGHRSVSWYQQTPGQGLQFLFEYFSETQRNKGNFPGRFSGRQFSNSRSEMNVSTLELGDSALYLCASSLMLAEDQETQYFGPGTRLLVL.

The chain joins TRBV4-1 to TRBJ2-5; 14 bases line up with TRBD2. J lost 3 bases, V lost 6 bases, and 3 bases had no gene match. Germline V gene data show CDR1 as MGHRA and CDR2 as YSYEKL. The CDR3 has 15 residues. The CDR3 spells CASRRGLAGEETQYF. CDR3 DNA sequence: TGCGCCAGCAGAAGGGGACTAGCGGGAGAAGAGACCCAGTACTTC.

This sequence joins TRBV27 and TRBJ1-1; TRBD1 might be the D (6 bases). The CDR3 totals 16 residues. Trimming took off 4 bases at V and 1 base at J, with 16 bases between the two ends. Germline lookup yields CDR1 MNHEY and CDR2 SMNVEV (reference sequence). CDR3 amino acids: CASSSKTGARNTEAFF. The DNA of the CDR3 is TGTGCCAGCAGTTCAAAGACAGGTGCTAGGAACACTGAAGCTTTCTTT.

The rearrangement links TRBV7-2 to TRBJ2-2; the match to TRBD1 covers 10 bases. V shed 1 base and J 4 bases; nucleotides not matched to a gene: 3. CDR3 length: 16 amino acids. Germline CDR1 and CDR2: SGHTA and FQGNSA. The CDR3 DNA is TGTGCCAGCAGCTTAGGGGGACAGGGGAGCACCGGGGAGCTGTTTTTT. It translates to CASSLGGQGSTGELFF.

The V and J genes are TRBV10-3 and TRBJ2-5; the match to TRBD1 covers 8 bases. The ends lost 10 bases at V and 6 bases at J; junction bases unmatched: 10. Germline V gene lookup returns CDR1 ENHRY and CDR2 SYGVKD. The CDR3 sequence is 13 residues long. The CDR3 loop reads CASLGQGGKTQYF. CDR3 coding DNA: TGTGCCAGCTTAGGACAGGGTGGGAAGACCCAGTACTTC.

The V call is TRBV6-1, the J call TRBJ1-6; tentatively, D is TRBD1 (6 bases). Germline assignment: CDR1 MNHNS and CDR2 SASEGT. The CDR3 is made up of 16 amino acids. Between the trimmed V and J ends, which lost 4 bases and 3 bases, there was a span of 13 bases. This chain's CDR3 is CASSAWTANYNSPLHF. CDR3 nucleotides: TGTGCCAGCAGTGCCTGGACAGCCAACTATAATTCACCCCTCCACTTT.